The T cell receptor beta chain described here comes from a study of OX40 agonist ivuxolimab in advanced cancers. Regarding the study as a whole: Clonal expansion was seen in CD4+ and CD8+ blood T cells by week 6 at 0.1 to 3.0 mg/kg. No determination was made of the antigen specificity of the expanded peripheral T cells.

Sequencing was performed with immunoSEQ multiplex PCR; in TCRdb, only in-frame clones are kept and a portion is missing. The table records about 72,000 clones, less than 90% of them present only once. This CDR3 has 13 amino acids. Germline values: CDR1 SGHNT, CDR2 YYREEE (reference sequence). V was cut by 1 base and J by 5 bases, with 9 bases left in between. It was autoimmune disease history or systemic immunosuppression that excluded patients. Comments on this clone: Its antigen remains unknown.

The chain uses TRBV5-4 and TRBJ2-5, with D perhaps assigned TRBD1 or TRBD2 (5 bases each). Sequenced here: CD4+ or CD8+ T cells sorted from blood, sampled in a trial of the OX40 agonist ivuxolimab. The origin of this receptor is an adult with an advanced solid tumor such as melanoma, head and neck, liver or kidney cancer. The CDR3 loop reads CASSLFREETQYF. The CDR3 DNA follows: TGTGCCAGCAGCTTGTTCAGGGAGGAGACCCAGTACTTC.